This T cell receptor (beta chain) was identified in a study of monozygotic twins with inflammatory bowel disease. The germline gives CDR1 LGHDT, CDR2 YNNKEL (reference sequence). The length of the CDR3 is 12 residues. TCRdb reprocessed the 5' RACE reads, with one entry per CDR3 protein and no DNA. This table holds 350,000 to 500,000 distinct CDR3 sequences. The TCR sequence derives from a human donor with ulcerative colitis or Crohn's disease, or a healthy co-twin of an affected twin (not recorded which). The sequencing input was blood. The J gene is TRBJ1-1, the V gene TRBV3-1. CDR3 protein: CASISVNTEAFF.